A single TCR beta chain is shown here with its context. Germline trimming cut 6 bases from V and 6 bases from J; bases unmatched to any gene: 13. Germline CDR1 MNHEY, CDR2 SMNVEV (reference sequence). CDR3 length equals 16 residues. Donors were healthy HIV-negative adults without recently reported acute infections or vaccinations. The donors, all of them Caucasian adults, lived in Nashville, Tennessee. These data belong to a study of shared clonotypes between healthy human individuals. The data were produced by immunoSEQ multiplex PCR, yet TCRdb's version contains in-frame clones alone and is incomplete. The table lists 2 million to 3 million clones, approximately 93% of them singletons.

Material: naive CD4+ T cells from PBMCs. Noted subset: CD45RA+ positively selected. The chain carries TRBV27 and TRBJ2-5, with 10 bases aligning to TRBD2. This receptor was obtained from a man aged 18 to 30 in good health. Some clones in this sample may be carry-over from other donors' samples. The CDR3 coding sequence is TGTGCCAGCAGCTCTTGGGGAGCGGGAGGGCTAAAGACCCAGTACTTC. This encodes CASSSWGAGGLKTQYF.